Listed below are T cell receptor beta chains from one sample, sequenced in a study of CD8 T cells in ankylosing spondylitis. From the 5' RACE reads, TCRdb called clonotypes with MiXCR, one entry per CDR3 protein. The sample holds roughly 200,000 distinct CDR3 sequences, roughly 25% seen once. Material for sequencing was blood, either unsorted or a sorted T cell fraction (not recorded which). Receptor source: a male donor with ankylosing spondylitis or in good health (not recorded which). Each CDR3 is given without its conserved first and last residue.

J gene: TRBJ2-1; V gene: TRBV20-1; CDR3 protein: SARWGAHNEQF
J gene: TRBJ1-1; V gene: TRBV20-1; CDR3 protein: SARDSPEAF
J gene: TRBJ2-5; V gene: TRBV20-1; CDR3 protein: SARPSLQETQY
J gene: TRBJ2-4; V gene: TRBV12-3/TRBV12-4; CDR3 protein: ASSWPGLAKNIQY
J gene: TRBJ2-1; V gene: TRBV20-1; CDR3 protein: SAPNRGQGNEQF
J gene: TRBJ2-1; V gene: TRBV5-1; CDR3 protein: ASSFSGLGYNEQF
J gene: TRBJ2-7; V gene: TRBV15; CDR3 protein: ATSRELRLEQY
J gene: TRBJ2-1; V gene: TRBV4-3; CDR3 protein: ASSQDLAGGGNEQF
J gene: TRBJ2-5; V gene: TRBV4-3; CDR3 protein: ASSQETSGSGTQY
J gene: TRBJ2-3; V gene: TRBV5-1; CDR3 protein: ASSSERGTDTQY
J gene: TRBJ1-1; V gene: TRBV6-2/TRBV6-3; CDR3 protein: ASSFGYMGQGAEAF
J gene: TRBJ2-7; V gene: TRBV29-1; CDR3 protein: SVGGRSYYEQY
J gene: TRBJ2-1; V gene: TRBV3-1; CDR3 protein: TSRPEREAGRVTYNEQF
J gene: TRBJ2-7; V gene: TRBV20-1; CDR3 protein: SARDSGTVSYEQY
J gene: TRBJ2-4; V gene: TRBV7-2; CDR3 protein: ASSSLGVAAIQY
J gene: TRBJ1-3; V gene: TRBV29-1; CDR3 protein: SVEGFGNTIY
J gene: TRBJ2-1; V gene: TRBV7-3; CDR3 protein: ASSLGIEQF
J gene: TRBJ2-3; V gene: TRBV29-1; CDR3 protein: SVPRGSTDTQY
J gene: TRBJ2-1; V gene: TRBV7-2; CDR3 protein: ASSLKVSGSTEQF
J gene: TRBJ2-1; V gene: TRBV20-1; CDR3 protein: SAPTIFSYNEQF
J gene: TRBJ1-2; V gene: TRBV25-1; CDR3 protein: ASSELRGYGYT
J gene: TRBJ1-2; V gene: TRBV29-1; CDR3 protein: SVEAATNYGYT
J gene: TRBJ2-5; V gene: TRBV7-2; CDR3 protein: ASSSTGRDETQY
J gene: TRBJ2-5; V gene: TRBV5-6; CDR3 protein: ASSLARVETQY
J gene: TRBJ2-1; V gene: TRBV7-8; CDR3 protein: ASSRTVLNEQF
J gene: TRBJ2-3; V gene: TRBV6-5; CDR3 protein: ASSTRDTQY
J gene: TRBJ2-2; V gene: TRBV12-3/TRBV12-4; CDR3 protein: ASSPGGAGVTGELF
J gene: TRBJ2-1; V gene: TRBV20-1; CDR3 protein: SAPEGLGHEQF
J gene: TRBJ2-7; V gene: TRBV20-1; CDR3 protein: SASGVLGQGAPEQY
J gene: TRBJ2-6; V gene: TRBV11-2; CDR3 protein: ASSLEGRRFSGANVLT
J gene: TRBJ2-4; V gene: TRBV4-2; CDR3 protein: ASSQEFIGSHIQY
J gene: TRBJ1-5; V gene: TRBV20-1; CDR3 protein: SARTAHSNQPQH
J gene: TRBJ1-2; V gene: TRBV12-3/TRBV12-4; CDR3 protein: ASSLSGQGIYGYT
J gene: TRBJ2-5; V gene: TRBV6-2/TRBV6-3; CDR3 protein: ASISGQTQY
J gene: TRBJ2-2; V gene: TRBV12-3/TRBV12-4; CDR3 protein: ASSLTRGMNTGELF
J gene: TRBJ1-1; V gene: TRBV5-1; CDR3 protein: ASSSAGENTEAF
J gene: TRBJ2-3; V gene: TRBV29-1; CDR3 protein: SVGGRATGTDTQY
J gene: TRBJ2-7; V gene: TRBV5-1; CDR3 protein: ASGTGSKTYEQY
J gene: TRBJ1-1; V gene: TRBV4-1; CDR3 protein: ASSQVATRNTEAF
J gene: TRBJ2-1; V gene: TRBV20-1; CDR3 protein: SARSSGLSSYNEQF